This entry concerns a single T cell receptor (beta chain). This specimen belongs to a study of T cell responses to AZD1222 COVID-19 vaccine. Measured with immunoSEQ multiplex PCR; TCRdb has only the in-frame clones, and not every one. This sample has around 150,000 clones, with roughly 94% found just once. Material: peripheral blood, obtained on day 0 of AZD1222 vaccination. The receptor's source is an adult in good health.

CDR3 residues: CATSLAGIQETQYF. The CDR3 DNA follows: TGTGCCACCAGTTTGGCAGGAATCCAAGAGACCCAGTACTTC. This chain joins TRBV24-1 and TRBJ2-5; D gene unclear. Deletions cut 6 bases from V and 1 base from J, with 11 bases between. CDR3 length: 14 amino acids. The V gene's germline CDR1 is KGHDR and CDR2 SFDVKD.